This T cell receptor beta chain was captured in a study of monozygotic twins with inflammatory bowel disease. One entry per CDR3 protein, without DNA, is what TCRdb gives after re-calling the 5' RACE reads. The sample has roughly 100,000 distinct CDR3 sequences. Points from the study as a whole: The study found lower TCRbeta diversity (inverse Simpson) in IBD patients than in healthy co-twins.

Concerning this clonotype: What it binds is not known.

The CDR3 sequence is 13 residues long. CDR1 LGHNA and CDR2 YSLEER come from the germline V gene. The sequenced sample consisted of blood. The receptor was derived from a human donor with ulcerative colitis or Crohn's disease, or a healthy co-twin of an affected twin (not recorded which). The V and J genes are TRBV4-3 and TRBJ2-7; the D call of TRBD1 rests on TCRdb alone, since no DNA is present to check it. The CDR3 spells CAMTGTEDYEQYF.